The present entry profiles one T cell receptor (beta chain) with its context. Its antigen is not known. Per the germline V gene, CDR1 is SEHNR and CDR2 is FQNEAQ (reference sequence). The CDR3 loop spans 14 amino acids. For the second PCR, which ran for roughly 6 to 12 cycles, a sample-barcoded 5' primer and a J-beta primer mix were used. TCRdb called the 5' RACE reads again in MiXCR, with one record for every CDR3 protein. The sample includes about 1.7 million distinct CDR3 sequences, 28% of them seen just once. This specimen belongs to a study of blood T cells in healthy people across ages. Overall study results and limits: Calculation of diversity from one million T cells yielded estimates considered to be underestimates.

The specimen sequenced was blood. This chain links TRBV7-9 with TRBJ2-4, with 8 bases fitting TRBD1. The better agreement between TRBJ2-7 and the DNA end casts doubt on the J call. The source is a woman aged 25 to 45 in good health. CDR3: CASSPSGGVNEQYF. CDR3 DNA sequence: TGTGCCAGCAGCCCTTCAGGGGGCGTCAACGAGCAGTACTTC.